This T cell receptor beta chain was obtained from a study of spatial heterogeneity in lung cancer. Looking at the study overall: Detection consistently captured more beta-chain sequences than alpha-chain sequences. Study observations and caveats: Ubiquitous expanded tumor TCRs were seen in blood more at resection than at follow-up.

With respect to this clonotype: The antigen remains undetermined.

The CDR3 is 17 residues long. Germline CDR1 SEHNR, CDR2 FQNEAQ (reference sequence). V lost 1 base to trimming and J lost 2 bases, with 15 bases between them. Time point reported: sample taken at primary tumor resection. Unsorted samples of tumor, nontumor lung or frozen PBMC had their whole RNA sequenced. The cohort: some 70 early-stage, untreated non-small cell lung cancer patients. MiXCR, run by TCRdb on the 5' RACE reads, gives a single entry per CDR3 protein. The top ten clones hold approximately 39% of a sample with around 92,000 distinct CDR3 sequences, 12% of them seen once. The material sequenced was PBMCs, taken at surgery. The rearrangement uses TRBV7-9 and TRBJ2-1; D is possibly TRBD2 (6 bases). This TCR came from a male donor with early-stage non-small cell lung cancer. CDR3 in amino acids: CASSLDRDLWTYNEQFF. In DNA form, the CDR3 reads TGTGCCAGCAGCTTAGACCGGGACTTATGGACCTACAATGAGCAGTTCTTC.